The clone carrying this TCR beta chain was picked up many times. Antigen specificity is unknown. This entry belongs to a study of neurological immune-mediated disorders. Regarding the study as a whole: The absence of shared CDR3 amino acid sequences among expanded clones across subjects suggests private repertoires in all groups. Expansion of TCR clones was greatest in HTLV-1-associated myelopathy and smallest in multiple sclerosis, where it fell below that of healthy controls.

Each CDR3 protein is one row after TCRdb ran MiXCR on the 5' RACE reads. In the table there are more than 55,000 distinct CDR3 sequences, around 10% of which are singletons. J gave up 5 bases and V 4 bases, and 3 bases lay outside the gene matches. The CDR3 contains 14 residues. Germline V gene lookup returns CDR1 KGHDR and CDR2 SFDVKD. This sample's time point: longitudinal time-point 2. PBMCs numbering 2 million and stored at -80 C yielded the unsorted libraries. The specimen was PBMCs. The source of this sequence is a man aged 25 to 40 in good health. The chain joins TRBV24-1 to TRBJ2-5; 10 bases line up with TRBD1. CDR3 region: CATSDMDRGETQYF. In nucleotides, the CDR3 is TGTGCCACCAGTGACATGGACAGGGGGGAGACCCAGTACTTC.